The present entry profiles one TCR beta chain with its context. Its antigen specificity is not known. The record has no base qualities; no much larger clone is one base away. In the germline V gene (reference sequence), CDR1 corresponds to MNHEY and CDR2 to SMNVEV. Including the terminal cysteine and phenylalanine, the CDR3 comprises 15 residues. Solely the CDR3 DNA is kept, with 45 bases framed from the first base. V is pared back by 3 bases and J by 0 bases, with 8 bases lying between the germline termini. The sample belongs to a study of shared clonotypes between healthy human individuals (dated by TCRdb to the early 2020s). Context from the whole study: Two women and a few men aged 18 to 49 years were included in the cohort. For each donor, CD4 naive and CD4 memory were each given three plates, CD8 naive was given two plates, and CD8 memory was given one plate. To estimate repertoire size and how much clonotypes are shared between individuals, the study performed deep sequencing of blood TCR repertoires from five healthy adults. To increase sequencing depth and limit assay-specific biases, different laboratories used diverse techniques to prepare libraries and sequence TCR repertoires. Leukapheresis yielded between about 0.9 and 9.5 billion PBMCs per donor.

General findings and caveats noted by the study authors: Naive subsets generally had larger estimated clonotype richness than memory subsets did. Rarefaction of sorted-subset datasets indicated incomplete sequencing despite the large sequencing depth. The genetic and exposure-history diversity represented was limited by the small number of donors. Compared with non-shared clonotypes, clonotypes shared by all four sorted-subset donors had higher generation probabilities. Pairwise subsampling indicated that sequencing depth was expected to affect the degree of clonotype sharing among donors. Across a few donors, roughly 5% of naive CD4, 3% to 4% of naive CD8, under 2.5% of memory CD4, and approximately 0.4% of memory CD8 clonotypes were shared. Sampling was restricted to blood, and TCR repertoires in tissue are likely to differ from TCR repertoires in blood.

For the CD8 naive samples, CD45RO-negative cells were positively selected for CCR7, yielding a CD45RA+CCR7+ population from which TemRA cells were excluded. Healthy HIV-negative adults with no recently reported acute infections or vaccinations were included as donors. All donors were Caucasian adults living in Nashville, Tennessee, USA. After blood collection by leukapheresis, PBMCs were isolated using Ficoll-Histopaque density gradient centrifugation and then cryopreserved in the vapor phase of liquid nitrogen. Analytical flow cytometry was used to check the purity and quantity of every magnetically sorted T cell population. Genomic DNA was isolated from every sorted fraction and measured by UV absorbance on a Nanodrop 2000c. Using the deep immunoSEQ assay, multiplex PCR amplified TCR CDR3 regions from genomic DNA. For each cell subset, the extracted genomic DNA was distributed evenly across all wells of several immunoSEQ 96-well plates, and each plate served as one replicate. For sorted subsets, approximately 210 ng genomic DNA, equal to 30,000 to 35,000 T cell genomes, was loaded into each replicate PCR. Purified libraries were measured with a Qubit 3.0 fluorometer, size-checked on a Bioanalyzer 2100, and measured again with the KAPA Library Quantification kit. Each immunoSEQ 96-well plate was sequenced on its own single-read 150-cycle Illumina NextSeq 550 flow cell. As for the authors' bioinformatics: Because only junctional sequences without quality scores were contained in the immunoSEQ output, filtering matching that applied to full-length reads could not be performed. Sequences were annotated with PyIR, a Python wrapper for IgBLAST v1.9, and V/J genes and CDR3 were assigned using IMGT germline references. Any read was removed if the V/J assignment was weak (E-value above 1e-6), the CDR3 was missing, or the read contained stop codons, out-of-frame junctions, or ambiguous translated residues. A V3J clonotype was defined by an identical inferred V gene, J gene, and CDR3 amino acid sequence. Percentage overlap between repertoires was computed as shared unique clonotypes divided by the size of the smaller repertoire. Three approaches were used to assess repertoire richness: RTK rarefaction, the Chao1 estimator, and Recon v2.1 estimates of unobserved clonotypes. For all TCRbeta clonotypes obtained by the gDNA method from a handful of donors, generation probabilities were computed with OLGA. This immuneACCESS table, as held by TCRdb, lists in-frame sequences with V and J called but not all clones. Of the missing ones, under half trace to an unresolved V gene in checked studies; the others have no known cause. V, J and clone size are taken as reported in that table, and D and trimming were inferred from the DNA itself. For this sample the table gives 800,000 or so clones, of which 96% were detected only once. The ten top clones hold over 0.2% of the sample.

This clonotype was obtained from a man between 25 and 39 years old in good health. Here the chain combines TRBV27 and TRBJ2-2, with the D gene tentatively TRBD1 or TRBD2, based on 5 matching bases in each. The sequenced sample was naive CD8+ T cells sorted from blood. The cell subset or site label for this specimen denotes: CD45RA+CCR7+. In nucleotide form, the sequence is TGTGCCAGCAGTTTTGGGGGAGCGAACACCGGGGAGCTGTTTTTT. This yields the protein CASSFGGANTGELFF.